This T cell receptor (beta chain) was retrieved from a study of T cells after yellow fever vaccination. The CDR3 spans 15 residues. Germline CDR1 and CDR2: MGHRA and YSYEKL. V was pared by 1 base and J by 4 bases, with 4 bases of the junction left unmatched. TCRdb reprocessed the 5' RACE reads via MiXCR and lists one record per CDR3 protein. The sample consists of 250,000 to 350,000 distinct CDR3 sequences, around 6.8% of them appearing once. This clonotype appeared a few times. The antigen remains undetermined. Whole-study findings and limits: On re-exposure, the response was weaker but peaked faster, at day 5 versus 15.

Specimen: PBMCs, collected roughly seven weeks after the first yellow fever vaccination. V is TRBV4-1 and J is TRBJ2-1, with 7 bases lining up with TRBD1. The sequence was obtained from a young man who received the YFV17D yellow fever vaccine. The CDR3 loop is CASSQGETGYNEQFF. CDR3 sequence (DNA): TGCGCCAGCAGCCAAGGAGAGACAGGGTACAATGAGCAGTTCTTC.